Following are 21 T cell receptor beta chains from one sample sequenced in a study of T cells in Graves' hyperthyroidism and ophthalmopathy. RNA transcripts gave rise to amplified TCR beta CDR3 regions. Primed by the HTBI set, a first-round RT-PCR was run on the TCR CDR3. MiXCR, applied by TCRdb to the multiplex PCR reads, yields one record per CDR3 protein. The table includes hundreds of thousands of distinct CDR3 sequences, around 14% detected once. Source material: blood. The origin of the receptors is a woman aged 18 to 35 with Graves' hyperthyroidism.

This clonotype has at least ten counts. CDR3 sequence (DNA): TGTGCCAGCAGCCAAGAGGTTGGAGAAGAGACCCAGTACTTC. Its translation is CASSQEVGEETQYF. This chain uses TRBV3-1 with TRBJ2-5; D gene ambiguous. The CDR3 sequence is 14 residues long. The V gene lost 0 bases and the J gene lost 3 bases, with 8 bases spanning the gap. Germline loops: CDR1 LGHDT, CDR2 YNNKEL (reference sequence).

This clonotype came up many times. This CDR3 is CASSSDRANYGYTF. CDR3 nucleotides: TGTGCCAGCAGTTCGGACAGGGCTAACTATGGCTACACCTTC. The rearrangement links TRBV27 to TRBJ1-2; 8 nucleotides line up with TRBD1. The CDR3 consists of 14 residues. The ends lost 4 bases at V and 0 bases at J; junction bases unmatched: 1. The germline V gene has CDR1 MNHEY and CDR2 SMNVEV (reference sequence).

This clonotype has only a few counts. Here the CDR3 DNA reads TGTGCCACCGGAGCGGGAGCGAGCAATCAGCCCCAGCATTTT. This codes for CATGAGASNQPQHF. This sequence joins TRBV24-1 and TRBJ1-5, with D hard to call. Germline V gene sequence: CDR1 KGHDR, CDR2 SFDVKD. V was pared by 9 bases and J by 1 base, with 12 bases between. This CDR3 spans 14 amino acids.

In its sample, this clonotype was seen many times. The rearrangement joins TRBV2 to TRBJ2-1; the D gene is possibly TRBD2 (5 bases). Germline V CDR1 and CDR2: SNHLY, FYNNEI. V shed 7 bases and J shed 0 bases, with 7 bases lying between them. The CDR3 covers 13 residues. This CDR3 reads CASKAGSYNEQFF. The CDR3 DNA sequence: TGTGCCAGCAAGGCGGGCTCCTACAATGAGCAGTTCTTC.

The chain recombines TRBV29-1 with TRBJ1-2; unclear D gene. Germline V gene sequence: CDR1 SQVTM, CDR2 ANQGSEA. V was trimmed by 4 bases and J by 4 bases, leaving 16 bases between them. The CDR3 consists of 14 residues. CDR3 nucleotide sequence: TGCAGCGTTGTTCCTCGGGTTCTTAGCTATGGCTACACCTTC. Translating gives CSVVPRVLSYGYTF.

Many counts were recorded for this clonotype. V usage is TRBV12-3 or TRBV12-4 and J usage is TRBJ2-3, with 7 bases that match TRBD2. The CDR3 covers 17 residues. V lost 0 bases to trimming and J lost 2 bases; unmatched junction nucleotides: 8. The CDR3 nucleotides are TGTGCCAGCAGTTTAGCGGGGGGGACGGAACCCACAGATACGCAGTATTTT. Its protein product is CASSLAGGTEPTDTQYF.

This clonotype has a count of ten or more. The chain joins TRBV6-1 to TRBJ1-1; no clear D. V lost 9 bases to trimming and J lost 10 bases, with 24 bases between them. Germline V lookup: CDR1 MNHNS, CDR2 SASEGT. The CDR3 sequence is 14 residues long. CDR3 protein: CASRPATSTAVAFF. The CDR3 nucleotides are TGTGCCAGTAGACCCGCTACTTCGACCGCCGTAGCTTTCTTT.

The chain couples TRBV7-9 to TRBJ2-6; D unclear. V dropped 1 base and J dropped 2 bases, with 6 bases sitting between them. Germline lookup yields CDR1 SEHNR and CDR2 FQNEAQ (reference sequence). The CDR3 totals 15 residues. The CDR3 reads CASSLGLTGANVLTF. CDR3 coding DNA: TGTGCCAGCAGCTTAGGGTTGACTGGGGCCAACGTCCTGACTTTC.

The chain couples TRBV27 to TRBJ2-5; D perhaps matches TRBD2 (5 bases). The J call could be wrong; TRBJ2-1 is a better fit for the DNA end. Germline V CDR1 and CDR2: MNHEY, SMNVEV (reference sequence). The CDR3 has 13 amino acids. CDR3 in DNA: TGTGCCAGCTCCCCGGGGTCCCAAGAGACCCAGTTCTTC. This translates into CASSPGSQETQFF.

In this sample, this clonotype turned up once. This chain links TRBV7-2 with TRBJ2-7; possible D gene TRBD2, 6 bases. CDR1 is SGHTA, CDR2 FQGNSA, per germline. The V end was cut by 4 bases, the J end by 2 bases, with 12 bases between. The CDR3 is 14 residues long. The CDR3 nucleotides read TGTGCCAGCAGCTACGGGACTTTCGCCTACGAGCAGTACTTC. Amino acid sequence: CASSYGTFAYEQYF.

This clonotype was seen many times. The J gene is TRBJ2-1, the V gene TRBV14; 9 bases are a match to TRBD2. Germline CDR1 and CDR2: SGHDN and FVKESK. The CDR3 runs 16 residues. J lost 3 bases, V lost 1 base, and 4 bases had no gene match. CDR3 region: CASSQGREGVYNEQFF. The CDR3 DNA sequence: TGTGCCAGCAGCCAAGGGCGGGAGGGAGTCTACAATGAGCAGTTCTTC.

The chain is built from TRBV10-3 and TRBJ1-2, with 10 bases fitting TRBD1. V lost 0 bases, J lost 4 bases, and 5 bases stayed unmatched. Germline lookup yields CDR1 ENHRY and CDR2 SYGVKD. The CDR3 consists of 16 residues. CDR3 DNA sequence: TGTGCCATCAGTGAGTCCCGGACAGGGGGGCTCTATGGCTACACCTTC. Residues: CAISESRTGGLYGYTF.

This clonotype has a count of ten or more. The gene calls are TRBV12-3 or TRBV12-4 and TRBJ2-6, with 7 bases fitting TRBD2. J lost 2 bases, V lost 6 bases, and 4 bases had no gene match. The CDR3 spans 15 residues. Written as DNA, the CDR3 is TGTGCCAGCAGGGACGGGACTACTGGGGCCAACGTCCTGACTTTC. It is translated as CASRDGTTGANVLTF.

This clonotype was detected ten times or more. The CDR3 here is CASSYRDRAHYGYTF. CDR3 sequence (DNA): TGTGCCAGCAGTTACCGGGACAGGGCTCACTATGGCTACACCTTC. The chain uses TRBV6-6 and TRBJ1-2; 9 positions agree with TRBD1. The CDR3 contains 15 residues. Germline trimming cut 2 bases from V and 3 bases from J; bases unmatched to any gene: 4. CDR1 and CDR2 (germline): MNHNY, SVGAGI (reference sequence).

This clonotype was detected a few times. The chain recombines TRBV9 with TRBJ2-5; possible D gene TRBD1, 6 bases. With 4 bases removed from V and 1 base from J, the gap between germline ends came to 11 bases. CDR3 size: 14 residues. Germline V gene lookup returns CDR1 SGDLS and CDR2 YYNGEE. This chain's CDR3 is CASSPRDIQETQYF. DNA for the CDR3: TGTGCCAGCAGCCCTCGGGACATCCAAGAGACCCAGTACTTC. Full variable domain (missing parts from reference TRBV9 and TRBJ2-5): DSGVTQTPKHLITATGQRVTLRCSPRSGDLSVYWYQQSLDQGLQFLIQYYNGEERAKGNILERFSAQQFPDLHSELNLSSLELGDSALYFCASSPRDIQETQYFGPGTRLLVL.

This clonotype has at least ten counts. The V and J genes are TRBV28 and TRBJ1-3, with no clear D. CDR1 and CDR2 (germline): MDHEN, SYDVKM. The CDR3 runs 15 residues. V was cut by 5 bases and J by 2 bases, with 13 bases left in between. In DNA, the CDR3 is TGTGCCAGCAGTACTACGGAGACCCCTGGAAACACCATATATTTT. Amino acids: CASSTTETPGNTIYF.

A remark on this clonotype: Possible read error: a much larger clone is one base away. V is TRBV18 and J is TRBJ1-4; 8 bases agree with TRBD1. In germline, CDR1 is KGHSH, CDR2 LQKENI. The CDR3 runs 18 residues. CDR3 region: CVSSPPRQGMATNEKLFF. The DNA for the CDR3 is TGTGTCAGCTCACCACCGAGACAGGGGATGGCAACTAATGAAAAACTGTTTTTT.

This clonotype was detected ten times or more. The V call is TRBV20-1, the J call TRBJ1-2; the match to TRBD1 covers 7 bases. There are 13 residues in the CDR3. CDR1 and CDR2 from the germline V gene are DFQATT and SNEGSKA (reference sequence). V was pared by 5 bases and J by 8 bases, with 11 bases of the junction left unmatched. As DNA, the CDR3 is TGCAGTGCTCTCCAGGAACAGGGGAACGGCTACACCTTC. It is translated as CSALQEQGNGYTF.

This clonotype was seen many times. The chain joins TRBV11-3 to TRBJ1-1; D unclear. CDR3 length: 15 residues. Trimming stripped 0 bases from V and 0 bases from J, with 8 bases between. The germline V gene encodes CDR1 SGHNT and CDR2 YENEEA. The CDR3 nucleotides are TGTGCCAGCAGCTTAGATGGGGTAATGAACACTGAAGCTTTCTTT. Translated: CASSLDGVMNTEAFF.

The sample holds many counts of this clonotype. The V call is TRBV20-1, the J call TRBJ2-2; D remains unclear. In germline, CDR1 is DFQATT, CDR2 SNEGSKA (reference sequence). The CDR3 totals 13 residues. V lost 0 bases, J lost 4 bases, and 6 bases lay in between. The CDR3 region has the DNA TGCAGTGCTAGAGATGCCCGCACCGGGGAGCTGTTTTTT. It translates to CSARDARTGELFF.

This clonotype has a count of ten or more. V and J are TRBV2 and TRBJ1-1; possible D gene TRBD1, 6 bases. V was clipped by 9 bases and J by 5 bases, with 16 bases between them. CDR1 SNHLY and CDR2 FYNNEI come from the germline V gene. The CDR3 consists of 13 residues. The CDR3: CASEGGEWTEAFF. In nucleotides, the CDR3 is TGTGCCAGTGAGGGGGGAGAATGGACTGAAGCTTTCTTT. Supplemented by reference TRBV2 and TRBJ1-1, the full variable domain reads EPEVTQTPSHQVTQMGQEVILRCVPISNHLYFYWYRQILGQKVEFLVSFYNNEISEKSEIFDDQFSVERPDGSNFTLKIRSTKLEDSAMYFCASEGGEWTEAFFGQGTRLTVV.